The entry below describes one T cell receptor (beta chain). Its specificity is unknown. The data were taken from a study of T cell responses to AZD1222 COVID-19 vaccine. In the study overall: The study pooled second doses at about 4 or about 12 weeks.

Study-level findings and limits: Reportedly, nearly half the spike-specific TCRs target unmutated variant regions. Baseline seropositivity occurred in only a handful of AZD1222 recipients. Among the donors, most were white British and more were female, and clonal diversity was possibly underestimated.

The germline gives CDR1 SQVTM, CDR2 ANQGSEA. Trimming shortened V by 2 bases and J by 0 bases, and 18 bases separated the two germline ends. The CDR3 covers 17 residues. This table comes from immunoSEQ multiplex PCR, and its TCRdb copy is limited to in-frame clones, with some not included. The sample lists approximately 92,000 clones, approximately 90% seen once, with about 24% in the top ten. The chain combines TRBV29-1 with TRBJ2-3; D gene ambiguous. This clonotype was obtained from an adult in good health. This material consisted of peripheral blood, taken on day 0 of AZD1222 vaccination. The CDR3 DNA sequence: TGCAGCGTTGAACGGCGGCTCCGAGCAACTAGCACAGATACGCAGTATTTT. Amino acids: CSVERRLRATSTDTQYF.